Following are 13 T cell receptor beta chains from one sample sequenced in a study of long-term antiretroviral therapy in people with HIV. Survey level was the resolution at which the v3.0 immunoSEQ assay ran. Generated by immunoSEQ multiplex PCR, the TCRdb table keeps only in-frame clones and is missing some. The table records more than 25,000 clones, less than 90% of them present only once. Here the sequenced sample was unsorted PBMCs, taken roughly 5 years before starting antiretroviral therapy. The receptors stem from a man between 45 and 60 years old with HIV.

The chain has TRBV5-5 and TRBJ1-2; D gene ambiguous. CDR3 size: 13 residues. The V end lost 3 bases, the J end lost 2 bases, and 8 bases lay between the germline ends. CDR1 SGHKS and CDR2 YYEKEE come from the germline V gene (reference sequence). In DNA, the CDR3 is TGTGCCAGCAGCTCGGGATTCAACTATGGCTACACCTTC. It is translated as CASSSGFNYGYTF.

This clone was counted once. The CDR3 spells CASRENTEAFF. The CDR3 DNA is TGCGCCAGCCGAGAGAACACTGAAGCTTTCTTT. This chain connects TRBV10-1 to TRBJ1-1; no reliable D call. Deletions cut 8 bases from V and 1 base from J, with 5 bases between. The CDR3 sequence is 11 residues long. The germline V gene has CDR1 WNHNN and CDR2 SYGVQD (reference sequence).

The chain recombines TRBV9 with TRBJ2-3; D uncertain. V lost 2 bases and J 2 bases, leaving 9 bases between the germline ends. The length of the CDR3 is 14 residues. The germline gives CDR1 SGDLS, CDR2 YYNGEE. The CDR3: CASSVGASTDTQYF. The CDR3, as DNA: TGTGCCAGCAGCGTCGGAGCGTCCACAGATACGCAGTATTTT.

This chain connects TRBV23-1 to TRBJ1-1; TRBD1 might be the D (6 bases). TRBV23-1 is assigned to the ORF class and has an uncertain function. The CDR3 extends over 18 amino acids. Trimming took 2 bases from V and 0 from J, leaving 19 bases between them. CDR3 in amino acids: CASSQRGAIISMNTEAFF. The CDR3 coding sequence is TGCGCCAGCAGTCAAAGGGGGGCCATTATCTCAATGAACACTGAAGCTTTCTTT.

The chain uses TRBV18 and TRBJ1-5; no reliable D call. This CDR3 is 15 amino acids long. The V end was cut by 4 bases, the J end by 1 base, with 11 bases between. CDR1 KGHSH and CDR2 LQKENI come from the germline V gene. The CDR3 here is CASSLNTLSNQPQHF. CDR3 coding DNA: TGTGCCAGCTCACTTAACACCCTGAGCAATCAGCCCCAGCATTTT.

This clone came up once. The J gene is TRBJ2-3, the V gene TRBV6-6; 9 bases fit TRBD1. This CDR3 contains 16 residues. Per the germline V gene, CDR1 is MNHNY and CDR2 is SVGAGI (reference sequence). V lost 6 bases to trimming and J lost 0 bases; unmatched junction nucleotides: 7. The CDR3 protein is CASRHTGGSSTDTQYF. In DNA form, the CDR3 reads TGTGCCAGCAGACACACAGGGGGCTCTAGCACAGATACGCAGTATTTT.

The V and J genes are TRBV7-3 and TRBJ2-2; D is unclear. The V gene lost 6 bases and the J gene lost 4 bases, with 12 bases spanning the gap. Germline V gene lookup returns CDR1 SGHTA and CDR2 FQGTGA. The CDR3 is 14 amino acids. As DNA, the CDR3 is TGTGCCAGCAGGAGGTCTTTAGGCACCGGGGAGCTGTTTTTT. Protein: CASRRSLGTGELFF.

The chain couples TRBV7-9 to TRBJ1-4; 7 bases fit TRBD1. This CDR3 is 15 amino acids long. Trimming cost V 3 bases and J 3 bases; bases outside gene matches: 4. Germline lookup yields CDR1 SEHNR and CDR2 FQNEAQ (reference sequence). This CDR3 is CASSFLTGPNEKLFF. As DNA, the CDR3 is TGTGCCAGCAGCTTCCTGACAGGGCCTAATGAAAAACTGTTTTTT.

The chain uses TRBV5-5 and TRBJ2-5; D ambiguous. The CDR3 is made up of 11 amino acids. Germline-derived CDR1 and CDR2 are SGHKS and YYEKEE (reference sequence). V lost 4 bases and J lost 5, with 6 bases in between. As DNA, the CDR3 is TGTGCCAGCAGCACATGGGAGACCCAGTACTTC. Encoded protein: CASSTWETQYF.

The chain recombines TRBV6-5 with TRBJ2-5, with a weak D call TRBD2 (5 bases). The germline V and J ends were trimmed by 0 bases and 2 bases, with 10 bases remaining between them. Germline-derived CDR1 and CDR2 are MNHEY and SVGAGI. There are 15 residues in the CDR3. This chain's CDR3 is CASSYSVTGQETQYF. For the CDR3, the DNA is TGTGCCAGCAGTTACTCGGTAACGGGGCAAGAGACCCAGTACTTC.

A remark on this clone: At one end, the junction sequence differs from germline, possibly due to a read error. This chain links TRBV29-1 with TRBJ1-2; TRBD1 aligns across 7 bases. CDR3 length equals 15 residues. Germline CDR1 SQVTM, CDR2 ANQGSEA. The DNA for the CDR3 is TGCAGCGTCGAAGGGACAGCGACCAAACGGTATGGCTACACCTTC. Translating it yields CSVEGTATKRYGYTF.

The V call is TRBV6-4, the J call TRBJ2-3; D assignment may be TRBD1 or TRBD2 (5 bases each). V dropped 6 bases and J dropped 6 bases, with 22 bases sitting between them. The CDR3 contains 16 residues. In germline, CDR1 is MRHNA, CDR2 SNTAGT. CDR3 in amino acids: CASSESHSRGGDTQYF. DNA for the CDR3: TGTGCCAGCAGCGAATCTCATAGCCGGGGCGGGGATACGCAGTATTTT.

This clone was seen a handful of times. The chain couples TRBV10-3 to TRBJ1-4; D is possibly TRBD1 (5 bases). The CDR3 has 14 residues. The V gene lost 2 bases and the J gene lost 8 bases, with 12 bases spanning the gap. The V gene's germline CDR1 is ENHRY and CDR2 SYGVKD. The CDR3 here is CAISEDSGGEKLFF. The CDR3 coding sequence is TGTGCCATCAGTGAGGACAGCGGAGGGGAAAAACTGTTTTTT.